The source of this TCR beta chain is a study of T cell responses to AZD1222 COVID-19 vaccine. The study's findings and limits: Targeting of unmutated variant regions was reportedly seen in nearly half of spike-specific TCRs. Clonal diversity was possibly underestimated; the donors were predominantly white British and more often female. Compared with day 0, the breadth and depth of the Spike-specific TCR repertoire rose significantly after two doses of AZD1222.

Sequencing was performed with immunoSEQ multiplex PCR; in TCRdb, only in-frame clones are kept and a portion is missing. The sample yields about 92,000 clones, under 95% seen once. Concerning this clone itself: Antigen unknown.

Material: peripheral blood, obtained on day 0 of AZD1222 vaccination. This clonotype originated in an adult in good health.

The CDR3, as DNA: TGTGCCAGCAGTGATGTTGGGGGCGCGGACTATGGCTACACCTTC. This gives the protein CASSDVGGADYGYTF. This chain connects TRBV2 to TRBJ1-2; weak D call: TRBD1 (6 bases). V was cut by 3 bases and J by 3 bases, with 14 bases left in between. The CDR3 is made up of 15 amino acids. The V gene's germline CDR1 is SNHLY and CDR2 FYNNEI.